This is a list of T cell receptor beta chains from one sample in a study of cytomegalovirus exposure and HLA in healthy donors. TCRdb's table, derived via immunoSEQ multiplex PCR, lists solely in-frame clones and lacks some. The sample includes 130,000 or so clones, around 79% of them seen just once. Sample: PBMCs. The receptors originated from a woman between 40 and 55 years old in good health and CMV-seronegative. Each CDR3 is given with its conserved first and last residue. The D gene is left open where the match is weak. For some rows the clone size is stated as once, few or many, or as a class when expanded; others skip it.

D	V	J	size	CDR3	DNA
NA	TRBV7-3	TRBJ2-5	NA	CASSLNSRETQYF	TGTGCCAGCAGCTTAAACAGCAGGGAGACCCAGTACTTC
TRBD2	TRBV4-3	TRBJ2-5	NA	CASSLGLEETQYF	TGCGCCAGCAGCCTTGGACTAGAGGAGACCCAGTACTTC
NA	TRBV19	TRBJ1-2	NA	CASRRPNANYGYTF	TGTGCCAGTAGGCGTCCAAATGCTAACTATGGCTACACCTTC
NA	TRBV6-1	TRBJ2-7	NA	CASRSRVTGGDEQYF	TGTGCCAGCAGGAGTAGGGTAACAGGAGGGGACGAGCAGTACTTC
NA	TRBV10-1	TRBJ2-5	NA	CASSFQIQETQYF	TGCGCCAGCAGTTTTCAAATCCAAGAGACCCAGTACTTC
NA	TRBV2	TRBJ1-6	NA	CASSERGSASSYNSPLHF	TGTGCCAGCAGTGAAAGGGGGTCGGCGAGCTCCTATAATTCACCCCTCCACTTT
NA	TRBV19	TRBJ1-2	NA	CASMVQGGYGYTF	TGTGCCAGTATGGTACAGGGAGGGTATGGCTACACCTTC
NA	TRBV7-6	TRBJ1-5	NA	CASRLQVDQPQHF	TGTGCCAGCAGACTTCAGGTAGATCAGCCCCAGCATTTT
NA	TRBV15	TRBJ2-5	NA	CATRKDSQETQYF	TGTGCCACCAGAAAGGACAGTCAAGAGACCCAGTACTTC
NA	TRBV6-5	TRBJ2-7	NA	CASRLTRLGEQYF	TGTGCCAGCAGACTCACCCGACTTGGCGAGCAGTACTTC
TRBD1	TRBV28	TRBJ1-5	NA	CASSSQHDRDRRYSNQPQHF	TGTGCCAGCAGCTCTCAACACGACCGGGACAGGAGATATAGCAATCAGCCCCAGCATTTT
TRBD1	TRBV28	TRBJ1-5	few	CASTRILTGGRGQPQHF	TGTGCCAGCACCCGAATCCTGACAGGGGGCAGGGGTCAGCCCCAGCATTTT
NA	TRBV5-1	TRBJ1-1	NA	CASSLEGAMNTEAFF	TGCGCCAGCAGCTTGGAGGGAGCCATGAACACTGAAGCTTTCTTT
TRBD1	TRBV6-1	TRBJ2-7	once	CASRPGQGIYEQYF	TGTGCCAGCAGGCCGGGACAGGGCATATACGAGCAGTACTTC
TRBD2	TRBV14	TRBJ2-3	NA	CASSLHVGGGDTQYF	TGTGCCAGCAGCCTACACGTCGGGGGGGGAGATACGCAGTATTTT
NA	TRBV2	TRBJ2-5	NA	CASRGQPQETQYF	TGTGCCAGCAGAGGACAGCCCCAAGAGACCCAGTACTTC
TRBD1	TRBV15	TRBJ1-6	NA	CAAQGARNSPLHF	TGTGCCGCCCAGGGGGCTAGAAATTCACCCCTCCACTTT
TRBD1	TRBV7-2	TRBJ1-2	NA	CASSWDRRGNYGYTF	TGTGCCAGCAGCTGGGACAGGAGGGGCAACTATGGCTACACCTTC
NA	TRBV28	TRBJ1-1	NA	CASRWQMNTEAFF	TGTGCCAGCAGATGGCAAATGAACACTGAAGCTTTCTTT
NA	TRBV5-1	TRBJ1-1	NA	CASSLGQVNTEAFF	TGCGCCAGCAGCTTGGGACAGGTGAACACTGAAGCTTTCTTT
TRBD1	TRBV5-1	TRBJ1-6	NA	CASSLLGTGSSYNSPLHF	TGCGCCAGCAGCTTGCTCGGGACAGGGAGCTCCTATAATTCACCCCTCCACTTT
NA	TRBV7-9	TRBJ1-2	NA	CASSLTAGAYGYTF	TGTGCCAGCAGCTTAACGGCAGGGGCCTATGGCTACACCTTC
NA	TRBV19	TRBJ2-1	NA	CASSTSGGGTYNEQFF	TGTGCCAGTAGTACCTCAGGGGGAGGAACCTACAATGAGCAGTTCTTC
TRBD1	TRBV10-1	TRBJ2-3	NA	CASSSTGESTDTQYF	TGCGCCAGCAGTTCAACAGGGGAAAGCACAGATACGCAGTATTTT
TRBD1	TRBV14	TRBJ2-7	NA	CASSQVTGTGGTEQYF	TGTGCCAGCAGCCAGGTAACCGGGACAGGGGGCACCGAGCAGTACTTC
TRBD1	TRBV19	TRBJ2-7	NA	CAAGQGAEQYF	TGTGCAGCGGGACAGGGAGCCGAGCAGTACTTC
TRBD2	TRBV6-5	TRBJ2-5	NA	CASSYSRGGGGETQYF	TGTGCCAGCAGTTACTCCCGCGGGGGGGGCGGCGAGACCCAGTACTTC
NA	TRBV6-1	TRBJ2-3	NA	CASSEGHLATRYF	TGTGCCAGCAGTGAGGGTCACTTAGCGACGCGGTATTTT
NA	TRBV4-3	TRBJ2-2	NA	CASSLEVSSNTGELFF	TGCGCCAGCAGCCTCGAGGTGAGCTCGAACACCGGGGAGCTGTTTTTT
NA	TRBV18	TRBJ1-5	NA	CASSLDTNQPQHF	TGTGCCAGCTCATTGGACACCAATCAGCCCCAGCATTTT
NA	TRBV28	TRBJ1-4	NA	CASRITTNEKLFF	TGTGCCAGCAGAATCACAACTAATGAAAAACTGTTTTTT
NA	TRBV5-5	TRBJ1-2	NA	CASSLGGENYGYTF	TGTGCCAGCAGCTTAGGGGGTGAGAACTATGGCTACACCTTC
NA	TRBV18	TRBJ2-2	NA	CASSPGDFLTTGELFF	TGTGCCAGCTCACCTGGGGACTTCCTAACCACCGGGGAGCTGTTTTTT
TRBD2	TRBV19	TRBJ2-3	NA	CASSTILAGGPADTQYF	TGTGCCAGTAGTACGATATTAGCGGGGGGGCCCGCAGATACGCAGTATTTT
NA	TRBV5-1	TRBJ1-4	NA	CASSWGDRATNEKLFF	TGCGCCAGCAGCTGGGGGGACCGTGCAACTAATGAAAAACTGTTTTTT
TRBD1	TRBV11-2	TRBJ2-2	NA	CASSFERTGGTGELFF	TGTGCCAGCAGCTTTGAGAGGACAGGGGGGACCGGGGAGCTGTTTTTT
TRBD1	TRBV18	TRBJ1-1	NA	CASSPTGVSAFF	TGTGCCAGCTCACCAACAGGGGTATCGGCTTTCTTT
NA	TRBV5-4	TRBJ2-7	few	CASSQWDLAYEQYF	TGTGCCAGCAGCCAGTGGGACTTAGCCTACGAGCAGTACTTC
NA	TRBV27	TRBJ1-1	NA	CASSLLPGDTEAFF	TGTGCCAGCAGTTTACTCCCAGGGGACACTGAAGCTTTCTTT
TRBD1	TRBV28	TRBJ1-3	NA	CASSIDRAGNTIYF	TGTGCCAGCAGCATAGACAGGGCTGGAAACACCATATATTTT